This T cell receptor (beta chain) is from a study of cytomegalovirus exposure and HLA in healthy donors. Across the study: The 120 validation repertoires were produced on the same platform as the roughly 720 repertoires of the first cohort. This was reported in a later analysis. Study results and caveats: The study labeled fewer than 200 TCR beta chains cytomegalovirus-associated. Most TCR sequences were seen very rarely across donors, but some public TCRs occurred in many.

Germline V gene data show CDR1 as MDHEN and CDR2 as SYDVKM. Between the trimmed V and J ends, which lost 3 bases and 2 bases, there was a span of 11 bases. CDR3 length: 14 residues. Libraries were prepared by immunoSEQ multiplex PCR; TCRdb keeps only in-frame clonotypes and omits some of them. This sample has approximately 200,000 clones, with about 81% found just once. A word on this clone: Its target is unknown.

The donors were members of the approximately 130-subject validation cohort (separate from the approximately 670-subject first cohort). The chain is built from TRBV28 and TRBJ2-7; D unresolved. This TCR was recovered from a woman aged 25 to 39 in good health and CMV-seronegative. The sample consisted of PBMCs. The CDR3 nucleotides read TGTGCCAGCAGTTTTTTGGGCAGCACCTACGAGCAGTACTTC. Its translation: CASSFLGSTYEQYF.